These 7 T cell receptor beta chains were sequenced from one sample in a study of blood T cell repertoires in COVID-19. Produced via immunoSEQ multiplex PCR; TCRdb's table is partial and in-frame only. The sample has roughly 250,000 clones, approximately 91% seen once. Sequencing used PBMCs or T cells enriched from blood (not recorded which). The source of these receptors is a woman in her forties with acute COVID-19.

The J gene is TRBJ1-4, the V gene TRBV3-1 (or the pseudogene TRBV3-2); D is unclear. Per the germline V gene, CDR1 is LGHDT and CDR2 is YNNKEL (reference sequence). Trimming stripped 0 bases from V and 11 bases from J, with 10 bases between. The CDR3 is 13 amino acids. The chain's CDR3 is CASSQDGPQKLFF. The DNA for the CDR3 is TGTGCCAGCAGCCAAGATGGGCCCCAGAAACTGTTTTTT.

The CDR3 sequence is CASSLVTGKANEKLFF. CDR3 bases: TGTGCCAGCAGCTTAGTGACGGGGAAAGCGAATGAAAAACTGTTTTTT. This sequence joins TRBV11-3 and TRBJ1-4; D ambiguous. This CDR3 region has 16 residues. Per the germline V gene, CDR1 is SGHNT and CDR2 is YENEEA. V gave up 1 base and J gave up 5 bases, with 14 bases separating them.

The chain uses TRBV11-3 and TRBJ2-1; 7 nucleotides line up with TRBD2. The CDR3 has 14 residues. CDR1 is SGHNT, CDR2 YENEEA, per germline. With V trimmed by 3 bases and J by 10 bases, 9 bases remained unmatched. CDR3 region: CASSLGLPYGEQFF. The CDR3 DNA reads as TGTGCCAGCAGCTTGGGACTACCCTATGGGGAGCAGTTCTTC. The variable domain in full, completed from reference TRBV11-3 and TRBJ2-1, reads EAGVVQSPRYKIIEKKQPVAFWCNPISGHNTLYWYLQNLGQGPELLIRYENEEAVDDSQLPKDRFSAERLKGVDSTLKIQPAELGDSAVYLCASSLGLPYGEQFFGPGTRLTVL.

The V gene is TRBV24-1, the J gene TRBJ2-1; 8 bases agree with TRBD2. The CDR3 is 18 amino acids. The J segment lost 0 bases and the V segment lost 2 bases, leaving 8 bases of the junction unmatched. The V gene's germline CDR1 is KGHDR and CDR2 SFDVKD. The CDR3 DNA is TGTGCCACCAGTGATTGGGCCTCGAGCGGGGGCTCCTACAATGAGCAGTTCTTC. It translates to CATSDWASSGGSYNEQFF.

The chain links TRBV20-1 to TRBJ1-2; TRBD1 matches at 7 bases. The length of the CDR3 is 11 residues. The trim removed 6 bases at V and 7 bases at J, leaving 5 bases unmatched. Germline V gene lookup returns CDR1 DFQATT and CDR2 SNEGSKA (reference sequence). This CDR3 reads CSASTGAGYTF. CDR3 bases: TGCAGTGCCAGTACAGGGGCTGGCTACACCTTC.

The chain joins TRBV3-1 (or the pseudogene TRBV3-2) to TRBJ1-6; 8 nucleotides line up with TRBD1. CDR3 length: 15 amino acids. J gave up 9 bases and V 4 bases, and 8 bases lay outside the gene matches. Germline values: CDR1 LGHDT, CDR2 YNNKEL (reference sequence). CDR3 in amino acids: CASSLGTGAVSPLHF. The CDR3 DNA reads TGTGCCAGCAGCCTGGGGACAGGTGCGGTTTCACCCCTCCACTTT.

V and J are TRBV2 and TRBJ1-1, with D possibly being TRBD1 (5 bases). The CDR3 runs to 14 residues. Trimming took off 2 bases at V and 0 bases at J, with 7 bases between the two ends. Germline values: CDR1 SNHLY, CDR2 FYNNEI. Here the CDR3 reads CASSERTLNTEAFF. The DNA of the CDR3 is TGTGCCAGCAGTGAAAGGACACTGAACACTGAAGCTTTCTTT.